This T cell receptor (beta chain) derives from a study of CD8+ T cells in alopecia areata. Study background: People stayed on tofacitinib for 6 to 18 months, then stopped the drug for 6 months.

With respect to this clone: Its antigen is unidentified.

Notes on the study in general: Possibly as an HLA-related effect, TCR sharing across patients appeared less clear than in mice.

Investigators sorted PBMCs to obtain both CD4+ and CD8+ T cells. RNA extraction was followed by reverse transcription into cDNA, which acted as the sequencing template. The table came from immunoSEQ multiplex PCR; TCRdb's copy has only in-frame clones and leaves some out. The sample records 150,000 or so clones, roughly 50% being singletons. The CDR3 totals 13 residues. CDR1 is GTSNPN, CDR2 SVGIG, per germline (reference sequence). The V end lost 0 bases, the J end lost 0 bases, and 5 bases lay between the germline ends. The rearrangement uses TRBV30 and TRBJ1-1; D is unclear. The TCR comes from a human donor with alopecia areata. Source material: CD4+ T cells sorted from blood. The CDR3 coding sequence is TGTGCCTGGAGTGTACGCATGAACACTGAAGCTTTCTTT. Protein sequence: CAWSVRMNTEAFF.